This T cell receptor (beta chain) was retrieved from a study of T cells in Graves' hyperthyroidism and ophthalmopathy. Study outcomes and limitations: Most clonotypes that expanded in the thyroid above 0.001 also showed up in blood. Model predictions of ophthalmopathy came a median about six months before onset.

This clonotype came up a few times. What it recognizes is unknown. Thyroid ultrasound and orbital computed tomography, with clinical symptoms and serum thyroxine and TRAb, informed diagnoses. Using more than 7.5 ml of fresh peripheral blood, PBMCs were prepared. From RNA transcripts, TCR beta CDR3 regions were amplified. First-round RT-PCR targeting the TCR CDR3 was performed with the HTBI primer set. TCRdb reanalysed the multiplex PCR reads using MiXCR and keeps one entry per CDR3 protein. The sample consists of 300,000 to 450,000 distinct CDR3 sequences, about 14% of them appearing once. This receptor was identified in a young man with Graves' hyperthyroidism that later progressed to Graves' ophthalmopathy. Sequences were obtained from blood.

In DNA form, the CDR3 reads TGTGCCAGCAGTGAGACGACAGGGCTCAATCAGCCCCAGCATTTT. Protein: CASSETTGLNQPQHF. This chain uses TRBV25-1 with TRBJ1-5; 7 nucleotides agree with TRBD1. The germline V gene encodes CDR1 MGHDK and CDR2 SYGVNS. This CDR3 region has 15 residues. V shed 3 bases and J 3 bases; nucleotides not matched to a gene: 5.